Listed below are T cell receptor beta chains from one sample, sequenced in a study of CD8+CD57+ T cells in acquired aplastic anemia. TCRdb re-called the reads through MiXCR, storing one row per CDR3 protein. Altogether approximately 190,000 distinct CDR3 sequences are present, 64% being singletons, with the ten largest covering around 42%. The sample taken for sequencing was sorted CD4+, CD8+, or CD8+CD57+ T cells (not recorded which) from PBMCs. All receptors derive from a human donor with severe aplastic anemia or a healthy control (not recorded which). The CDR3 runs from the conserved cysteine through the conserved F or W. The order of the fields is J gene, clone size, V gene, D gene, CDR3 length, CDR3 DNA, CDR3 protein. The D gene is left open where the match is weak. Rows give clone size only sometimes, using once, few, many, or a class for an expanded clone.

>TRBJ2-3|.|TRBV27|.|16
TGTGCCAGCAGTTTATTGACGGGCCGGGGCACAGATACGCAGTATTTT
CASSLLTGRGTDTQYF
>TRBJ2-5|.|TRBV20-1|.|12
TGCAGTGCTAGAGCGGGAGCTGAGACCCAGTACTTC
CSARAGAETQYF
>TRBJ2-5|once|TRBV5-8|.|12
TGTGCCAGCAACAGGATGATGCAGACCCAGTACTTC
CASNRMMQTQYF
>TRBJ2-1|.|TRBV20-1|.|12
TGCAGTGCTAGGTCTCGGGAATATGAGCAGTTCTTC
CSARSREYEQFF
>TRBJ2-3|.|TRBV5-1|TRBD1|14
TGCGCCAGCAGCTTGCCGACAGGGGCAGATACGCAGTATTTT
CASSLPTGADTQYF
>TRBJ2-7|once|TRBV7-8|TRBD1|15
TGTGCCAGCAGCTACATAGACAGGGGGACCTACGAGCAGTACTTC
CASSYIDRGTYEQYF
>TRBJ2-7|many|TRBV25-1|TRBD2|15
TGTGCCAGCAGCCCAAGAGGCCTAGCGGACTACGAGCAGTACTTC
CASSPRGLADYEQYF
>TRBJ1-2|few|TRBV7-9|.|14
TGTGCCAGTAGTATTGGGAGTAACAACTATGGCTACACCTTC
CASSIGSNNYGYTF
>TRBJ1-6|.|TRBV20-1|.|15
TGCAGTGCTAGAGAGCAGGGATCCTATAATTCACCCCTCCACTTT
CSAREQGSYNSPLHF
>TRBJ1-2|few|TRBV20-1|TRBD1|15
TGCAGTGCTAGAGATTCAGGGACAGTGCTCTATGGCTACACCTTC
CSARDSGTVLYGYTF